The next 16 T cell receptor beta chains were all read from a single sample in a study of T cells in Graves' hyperthyroidism and ophthalmopathy (dated by TCRdb to between 2019 and 2020). Library creation used multiplex PCR. TCRdb records Illumina HiSeq 2000 as the sequencer. The TCR beta CDR3 regions were amplified from RNA transcripts. The first round of RT-PCR for the TCR CDR3 was performed with the HTBI primer set and the Qiagen OneStep RT-PCR kit. The public sequencing data were trimmed at Q25 with fastp and processed into clonotypes with MiXCR by TCRdb, which kept only in-frame beta chains. Merged by CDR3 protein, the rows form single entries marked with the most common genes and DNA. A total of some 510,000 distinct CDR3 sequences appear in this sample, 20% to 25% of them only once. The ten most abundant clones make up 26% of the sample. Source material: blood. The receptors come from a man aged 18 to 30 with Graves' hyperthyroidism.

There are a few counts of this clonotype. The DNA of the CDR3 is TGTGCCAGCAGCTACACTAGCGGCCCTTCCTACGAGCAGTACTTC. Translating it yields CASSYTSGPSYEQYF. The chain couples TRBV3-1 to TRBJ2-7, with TRBD2 identical over 8 bases. J was trimmed by 1 base and V by 5 bases; bases with no gene match: 7. The V gene's germline CDR1 is LGHDT and CDR2 YNNKEL (reference sequence). There are 15 residues in the CDR3.

There are many counts of this clonotype. The genes are TRBV27 and TRBJ2-2, with TRBD1 matching over 9 bases. CDR3 size: 16 residues. Per the germline V gene, CDR1 is MNHEY and CDR2 is SMNVEV (reference sequence). Trimming removed 3 bases from V and 7 bases from J; junction bases left unmatched: 9. The CDR3, as DNA: TGTGCCAGCAGTTTTACCGGGACAGGGTGGATCGGGGAGCTGTTTTTT. This translates into CASSFTGTGWIGELFF.

The chain has TRBV6-1 and TRBJ2-5, with a weak D call TRBD2 (7 bases). CDR1 is MNHNS and CDR2 is SASEGT in the germline V gene. Trimming left V 7 bases short and J 3 bases short, with 15 bases between. The CDR3 contains 14 residues. The CDR3 loop is CASTRGGAEETQYF. The CDR3 DNA is TGTGCCAGCACCCGAGGGGGGGCAGAAGAGACCCAGTACTTC.

The CDR3 is CAWSVRGQRNYGYTF. DNA for the CDR3: TGTGCCTGGAGTGTTCGGGGACAGAGGAACTATGGCTACACCTTC. The V and J genes are TRBV30 and TRBJ1-2, with TRBD1 matching over 7 bases. The CDR3 spans 15 residues. V gave up 0 bases and J gave up 2 bases; unmatched junction bases: 6. Looked up from germline, CDR1 is GTSNPN and CDR2 is SVGIG (reference sequence).

The table lists this clonotype with many counts. This chain uses TRBV3-1 with TRBJ1-1; D is unclear. Trimming pared 0 bases from V and 2 bases from J, leaving 13 bases between. CDR1 LGHDT and CDR2 YNNKEL come from the germline V gene (reference sequence). There are 16 residues in the CDR3. CDR3: CASSQDPRTANTEAFF. CDR3 DNA: TGTGCCAGCAGCCAAGATCCACGGACGGCTAACACTGAAGCTTTCTTT.

This clonotype was counted many times. V and J are TRBV7-9 and TRBJ1-1; D remains unclear. The CDR3 has 12 amino acids. V was trimmed by 11 bases and J by 0 bases, leaving 10 bases between them. The germline V gene has CDR1 SEHNR and CDR2 FQNEAQ (reference sequence). The DNA of the CDR3 is TGTGCCGGCCGACGGCTGAACACTGAAGCTTTCTTT. It translates to CAGRRLNTEAFF.

This clonotype occurred once. Given a much more abundant clone one base away, this may be a read error. The chain employs TRBV6-4 and TRBJ1-3; the match to TRBD1 covers 7 bases. Germline V lookup: CDR1 MRHNA, CDR2 SNTAGT. V dropped 10 bases and J dropped 6; count of bases not matched to a gene: 3. The CDR3 has 11 residues. CDR3 amino acids: CANRGINTIYF. CDR3 coding DNA: TGTGCCAACAGGGGCATAAACACCATATATTTT.

This clonotype was picked up many times. The CDR3 DNA reads TGTGCCAGTAGTATTGACGGTGTAATGAACACCGGGGAGCTGTTTTTT. It codes for CASSIDGVMNTGELFF. V and J are TRBV19 and TRBJ2-2; D is uncertain. V gave up 3 bases and J gave up 1 base, with 12 bases separating them. Germline CDR1 and CDR2: LNHDA and SQIVND (reference sequence). The CDR3 totals 16 residues.

The chain couples TRBV24-1 to TRBJ2-5; no reliable D call. The CDR3 has 12 amino acids. In germline, CDR1 is KGHDR, CDR2 SFDVKD. Between the trimmed V and J ends, which lost 6 bases and 3 bases, there was a span of 7 bases. The chain's CDR3 is CATSPGEETQYF. Written as DNA, the CDR3 is TGTGCCACCAGTCCGGGTGAAGAGACCCAGTACTTC.

This clonotype came up once. This may stem from a read error, because a much larger clone lies one nucleotide away. V and J are TRBV6-1 and TRBJ1-2; no definite D call. The CDR3 spans 14 residues. CDR1 is MNHNS, CDR2 SASEGT, per germline. V was trimmed by 10 bases and J by 3 bases, leaving 18 bases between them. CDR3 in amino acids: CANTKAARDYGYTF. CDR3 in DNA: TGTGCCAACACTAAGGCCGCTAGGGACTATGGCTACACCTTC.

This clonotype was detected ten times or more. This chain links TRBV6-1 with TRBJ2-7; D is ambiguous. Germline V lookup: CDR1 MNHNS, CDR2 SASEGT. V was pared by 4 bases and J by 4 bases, with 8 bases between. This CDR3 has 12 amino acids. The CDR3 loop is CASSALIYEQYF. The CDR3 DNA follows: TGTGCCAGCAGTGCCCTAATATACGAGCAGTACTTC.

The sample holds many counts of this clonotype. The V call is TRBV4-1, the J call TRBJ2-7; possibly TRBD1 for D (6 bases). Germline CDR1 and CDR2: MGHRA and YSYEKL. V was trimmed by 2 bases and J by 0 bases, leaving 8 bases between them. The CDR3 sequence is 14 residues long. This chain's CDR3 is CASSQQGSSYEQYF. As DNA, the CDR3 is TGCGCCAGCAGCCAACAGGGGAGCTCCTACGAGCAGTACTTC.

The chain joins TRBV11-1 to TRBJ2-2, with a weak D call TRBD1 (6 bases). Trimming cost V 4 bases and J 0 bases, with 15 bases left between them. The CDR3 is 17 amino acids. Germline assignment: CDR1 SGHAT and CDR2 FQDESV (reference sequence). CDR3 residues: CASSSIDGTTNTGELFF. CDR3 nucleotides: TGTGCCAGCAGCTCGATTGACGGGACAACGAACACCGGGGAGCTGTTTTTT.

The V gene is TRBV12-3 or TRBV12-4, the J gene TRBJ1-3; 11 nucleotides align to TRBD1. The CDR3 consists of 17 residues. With V trimmed by 3 bases and J by 0 bases, 4 bases remained unmatched. CDR3 residues: CASSFSGTGGSGNTIYF. In nucleotides, the CDR3 is TGTGCCAGCAGTTTCTCCGGGACAGGGGGCTCTGGAAACACCATATATTTT.

The gene calls are TRBV28 and TRBJ2-7; D not certain. Germline CDR1 is MDHEN and CDR2 is SYDVKM. Trimming pared 10 bases from V and 4 bases from J, leaving 14 bases between. The CDR3 covers 12 residues. The CDR3 region is CAIPISSYEQYF. CDR3 sequence (DNA): TGTGCCATCCCCATATCTTCGTACGAGCAGTACTTC.

This clonotype was seen a handful of times. A much larger clone lies a single base off, so this may be a read error. The V call is TRBV7-9, the J call TRBJ1-2; D is ambiguous. The germline gives CDR1 SEHNR, CDR2 FQNEAQ (reference sequence). V gave up 6 bases and J gave up 8 bases, with 13 bases separating them. The CDR3 sequence is 12 residues long. CDR3 DNA sequence: TGTGCCAGCAGTCCCTTGGGGTTAGGCTACACCTTC. Translated, it gives CASSPLGLGYTF.